These 31 T cell receptor beta chains share one sample of origin, sequenced in a study of response to subunit inactivated influenza vaccine. MiXCR, run by TCRdb on the RT-PCR reads, gives a single entry per CDR3 protein. The table lists about 780,000 distinct CDR3 sequences, 15% to 20% of them singletons. Source: PBMCs from blood, taken less than 6 days after vaccination. All receptors come from a man aged 50 to 59 who received an inactivated influenza vaccine.

This clonotype showed up many times. The rearrangement uses TRBV7-2 and TRBJ1-2; no clear D gene. The CDR3 has 13 residues. CDR1 is SGHTA, CDR2 FQGNSA, per germline. The ends were cut back, 3 bases at V and 3 bases at J, with 8 bases in the middle. This CDR3 is CASSFGGHYGYTF. CDR3 nucleotide sequence: TGTGCCAGCAGCTTTGGAGGACACTATGGCTACACCTTC.

The sample holds a few counts of this clonotype. The chain uses TRBV29-1 and TRBJ2-2, with D possibly TRBD1 on 5 matching bases. The V and J ends lost 4 bases and 5 bases respectively, with 11 bases between them. This CDR3 comprises 13 residues. Germline CDR1 SQVTM, CDR2 ANQGSEA. CDR3 bases: TGCAGCGTTGCCCAGGGTGATACCGGGGAGCTGTTTTTT. The encoded protein is CSVAQGDTGELFF.

The chain carries TRBV5-4 and TRBJ2-2, with D unclear. The CDR3 length is 15 residues. Germline lookup yields CDR1 SGHNT and CDR2 YYREEE (reference sequence). Trimming shortened V by 2 bases and J by 1 base, and 9 bases separated the two germline ends. CDR3 DNA: TGTGCCAGCAGCTTAGCTAAGCAGAACACCGGGGAGCTGTTTTTT. Protein product: CASSLAKQNTGELFF.

V and J are TRBV5-5 and TRBJ1-5; D remains ambiguous. The germline gives CDR1 SGHKS, CDR2 YYEKEE (reference sequence). V dropped 5 bases and J dropped 2 bases, with 11 bases sitting between them. CDR3 size: 14 residues. The CDR3, as DNA: TGTGCCAGCAGTCTTATCGGAGGCAATCAGCCCCAGCATTTT. Its protein is CASSLIGGNQPQHF.

The chain uses TRBV7-2 and TRBJ1-3, with D uncertain. Germline CDR1 and CDR2: SGHTA and FQGNSA. The length of the CDR3 is 16 residues. Trimming removed 0 bases from V and 0 bases from J, with 9 bases in between. The CDR3 protein is CASSLAGIGSGNTIYF. The CDR3 DNA is TGTGCCAGCAGCTTAGCGGGGATCGGCTCTGGAAACACCATATATTTT.

J is TRBJ1-1 and V is TRBV10-2; a possible D gene is TRBD1 (5 bases). There are 12 residues in the CDR3. In germline, CDR1 is WSHSY, CDR2 SAAADI. Trimming pared 9 bases from V and 1 base from J, leaving 9 bases between. The CDR3 region has the DNA TGCGCCAGTCGGGACGGGAACACTGAAGCTTTCTTT. Residues: CASRDGNTEAFF.

A few counts support this clonotype. This sequence joins TRBV11-2 and TRBJ2-7, with 8 bases matching TRBD2. The CDR3 covers 15 residues. V lost 6 bases to trimming and J lost 4 bases; unmatched junction nucleotides: 11. In germline, CDR1 is SGHAT, CDR2 FQNNGV. This chain's CDR3 is CASRPVGAGAYEQYF. The CDR3 nucleotides are TGTGCCAGCAGGCCCGTTGGAGCGGGGGCGTACGAGCAGTACTTC.

This CDR3 is CASSSVTRPGELFF. DNA of the CDR3: TGCGCCAGCAGCTCCGTGACGAGGCCCGGGGAGCTGTTTTTT. The rearrangement joins TRBV5-1 to TRBJ2-2, with D unclear. V lost 3 bases, J lost 6 bases, and 12 bases lay in between. This CDR3 is built from 14 residues. The V gene's germline CDR1 is SGHRS and CDR2 YFSETQ.

The table lists this clonotype with a few counts. The chain has TRBV7-8 and TRBJ1-2; TRBD1 matches 8 bases. Germline V CDR1 and CDR2: SGHVS, FQNEAQ. This CDR3 comprises 15 residues. The junction had 8 bases not matched to a gene; V was cut back by 5 bases and J by 3 bases. Written as DNA, the CDR3 is TGTGCCAGCAGCACACGGACAGGGAGCTACTATGGCTACACCTTC. Translation: CASSTRTGSYYGYTF.

The chain links TRBV12-3 or TRBV12-4 to TRBJ1-2; no definite D call. Deletions cut 6 bases from V and 3 bases from J, with 8 bases between. CDR3 length: 12 amino acids. The CDR3 DNA reads as TGTGCCAGCAGCCCCGGGTACTATGGCTACACCTTC. Its translation is CASSPGYYGYTF.

This chain joins TRBV7-3 and TRBJ2-3; weak D call: TRBD2 (5 bases). CDR1 is SGHTA and CDR2 is FQGTGA in the germline V gene. V lost 5 bases and J lost 4, with 10 bases in between. This CDR3 has 13 residues. In DNA form, the CDR3 reads TGTGCCAGCAGCCGGGAAATAGCAGATACGCAGTATTTT. Encoded protein: CASSREIADTQYF.

The chain uses TRBV10-3 and TRBJ1-6; TRBD1 matches 9 bases. Germline-derived CDR1 and CDR2 are ENHRY and SYGVKD. The CDR3 contains 16 residues. Trimming removed 6 bases from V and 10 bases from J; junction bases left unmatched: 13. Written as DNA, the CDR3 is TGTGCCATCAGAGCCAACATGGGACAGGGTGGCTCACCCCTCCACTTT. Protein: CAIRANMGQGGSPLHF.

V and J are TRBV4-2 and TRBJ2-3; TRBD2 matches 9 bases. This CDR3 has 16 amino acids. The germline CDR1 and CDR2 sequences are LGHNA and YNFKEQ. J lost 4 bases, V lost 0 bases, and 5 bases had no gene match. As DNA, the CDR3 is TGTGCCAGCAGCCAAGATAAAGCGGGGGGTTCAGATACGCAGTATTTT. This codes for CASSQDKAGGSDTQYF.

This clonotype has ten or more counts. The J gene is TRBJ2-1, the V gene TRBV18; D remains ambiguous. The CDR3 covers 14 residues. CDR1 and CDR2 (germline): KGHSH, LQKENI. The V end lost 3 bases, the J end lost 1 base, and 7 bases lay between the germline ends. The chain's CDR3 is CASSPQVSYNEQFF. The CDR3 DNA follows: TGTGCCAGCTCACCTCAGGTTTCCTACAATGAGCAGTTCTTC.

This rearrangement joins TRBV4-3 to TRBJ1-4; D might be TRBD1 (5 bases). Trimming stripped 0 bases from V and 5 bases from J, with 13 bases between. Germline CDR1 is LGHNA and CDR2 is YSLEER. This CDR3 region has 16 residues. The DNA of the CDR3 is TGCGCCAGCAGCCAAGATGGGGGGGGACTCAATGAAAAACTGTTTTTT. Translation gives CASSQDGGGLNEKLFF.

This chain uses TRBV7-2 with TRBJ2-2; D is undetermined. Germline loops: CDR1 SGHTA, CDR2 FQGNSA. The V and J ends lost 4 bases and 9 bases respectively, with 6 bases between them. The CDR3 runs 11 residues. CDR3 DNA sequence: TGTGCCAGCAGCTACGCCCGGGAGCTGTTTTTT. Translated, it gives CASSYARELFF. The full variable domain, completed using reference TRBV7-2 and TRBJ2-2, is GAGVSQSPSNKVTEKGKDVELRCDPISGHTALYWYRQSLGQGLEFLIYFQGNSAPDKSGLPSDRFSAERTGGSVSTLTIQRTQQEDSAVYLCASSYARELFFGEGSRLTVL.

Only one count was recorded for this clonotype. The chain combines TRBV6-1 with TRBJ2-5, with D possibly TRBD2 on 7 matching bases. The V end lost 6 bases, the J end lost 7 bases, and 18 bases lay between the germline ends. The CDR3 consists of 14 residues. Germline V gene data show CDR1 as MNHNS and CDR2 as SASEGT. CDR3 DNA sequence: TGTGCCAGCAGGCGCGGGACATCGGGGGGGACCCAGTACTTC. The encoded protein is CASRRGTSGGTQYF.

The chain combines TRBV30 with TRBJ2-3; D is uncertain. V lost 2 bases to trimming and J lost 2 bases, with 11 bases between them. Per the germline V gene, CDR1 is GTSNPN and CDR2 is SVGIG (reference sequence). The CDR3 consists of 14 residues. The CDR3 protein is CAWSYRLDTDTQYF. CDR3 in DNA: TGTGCCTGGAGTTACAGACTCGACACAGATACGCAGTATTTT. The full variable domain, in which reference TRBV30 and TRBJ2-3 provide the parts outside the CDR3, is SQTIHQWPATLVQPVGSPLSLECTVEGTSNPNLYWYRQAAGRGLQLLFYSVGIGQISSEVPQNLSASRPQDRQFILSSKKLLLSDSGFYLCAWSYRLDTDTQYFGPGTRLTVL.

This clonotype appeared a few times. The CDR3 region is CASSFLQAHEQYF. The CDR3 DNA follows: TGTGCCAGCAGTTTTCTACAGGCCCACGAGCAGTACTTC. This sequence joins TRBV12-3 or TRBV12-4 and TRBJ2-7; tentative D call: TRBD1 (5 bases). CDR3 length: 13 amino acids. With 3 bases removed from V and 5 bases from J, the gap between germline ends came to 11 bases.

The chain links TRBV7-2 to TRBJ2-7; 8 nucleotides align to TRBD1. Germline CDR1 SGHTA, CDR2 FQGNSA. The CDR3 sequence is 14 residues long. V was pared by 3 bases and J by 6 bases, with 7 bases of the junction left unmatched. Here the CDR3 DNA reads TGTGCCAGCAGCTTTCGGCAGGGGGCGCTCGAGCAGTACTTC. Translation: CASSFRQGALEQYF.

This clonotype has more than one count but fewer than ten. The chain combines TRBV2 with TRBJ2-1; 9 nucleotides align to TRBD2. This CDR3 contains 15 residues. Germline values: CDR1 SNHLY, CDR2 FYNNEI. The J segment lost 6 bases and the V segment lost 7 bases, leaving 10 bases of the junction unmatched. CDR3 amino acids: CASTGVSGRPNEQFF. In DNA form, the CDR3 reads TGTGCCAGCACGGGTGTCAGCGGGAGGCCCAATGAGCAGTTCTTC.

This sequence joins TRBV7-3 and TRBJ2-7; 7 bases match TRBD2. In germline, CDR1 is SGHTA, CDR2 FQGTGA. This CDR3 is built from 14 residues. The J segment lost 3 bases and the V segment lost 5 bases, leaving 7 bases of the junction unmatched. CDR3 sequence: CASSTAGAGYEQYF. The DNA of the CDR3 is TGTGCCAGCAGCACGGCGGGAGCCGGCTACGAGCAGTACTTC.

The rearrangement uses TRBV13 and TRBJ2-1; D call uncertain. The V end lost 5 bases, the J end lost 7 bases, and 12 bases lay between the germline ends. Germline-derived CDR1 and CDR2 are PRHDT and FYEKMQ (reference sequence). The CDR3 contains 13 residues. The chain's CDR3 is CASSPTNQNEQFF. CDR3 sequence (DNA): TGTGCCAGCAGCCCAACAAACCAAAATGAGCAGTTCTTC.

The chain couples TRBV6-5 to TRBJ2-5; D is unresolved. V was trimmed by 0 bases and J by 4 bases, leaving 15 bases between them. This CDR3 spans 16 amino acids. Germline V gene sequence: CDR1 MNHEY, CDR2 SVGAGI. The CDR3: CASSYSSPQLAETQYF. CDR3 bases: TGTGCCAGCAGTTACTCGAGTCCCCAGTTGGCAGAGACCCAGTACTTC.

Ten or more counts support this clonotype. V is TRBV12-3 or TRBV12-4 and J is TRBJ2-7; 9 nucleotides line up with TRBD2. CDR3 size: 14 residues. V lost 5 bases and J lost 1; bases outside the gene matches: 3. The CDR3 loop is CASSRAGGSYEQYF. CDR3 nucleotides: TGTGCCAGCAGTAGAGCGGGGGGATCCTACGAGCAGTACTTC.

This clonotype came up a few times. V gene TRBV20-1 combines with J gene TRBJ1-1; D is ambiguous. Looked up from germline, CDR1 is DFQATT and CDR2 is SNEGSKA (reference sequence). The germline V and J ends were trimmed by 0 bases and 5 bases, with 13 bases remaining between them. The CDR3 sequence is 14 residues long. CDR3 in amino acids: CSARDRKGVTEAFF. The DNA of the CDR3 is TGCAGTGCTAGAGATCGCAAGGGAGTAACTGAAGCTTTCTTT.

The V gene is TRBV20-1, the J gene TRBJ1-1, with 12 bases aligning to TRBD1. Germline V gives CDR1 DFQATT, CDR2 SNEGSKA (reference sequence). This CDR3 is 14 amino acids long. Losses at the gene ends were 5 bases for V and 3 bases for J; bases not matched to a gene: 4. As DNA, the CDR3 is TGCAGTGCTTCGGGACAGGGGGCGGACACTGAAGCTTTCTTT. Its protein product is CSASGQGADTEAFF.

This clonotype occurred once. A junction boundary mismatches the germline segment, possibly from a read error. The rearrangement joins TRBV5-1 to TRBJ2-1, with D possibly being TRBD1 or TRBD2 (5 bases each). Per germline, CDR1 SGHRS and CDR2 YFSETQ. The CDR3 sequence is 12 residues long. The CDR3 reads CTSSLGVNEQFF. CDR3 nucleotide sequence: TGCACCAGCAGCCTGGGGGTGAATGAGCAGTTCTTC.

The CDR3 protein is CSARDTSGNYNEQFF. The DNA for the CDR3 is TGCAGTGCTCGGGACACTAGCGGGAACTACAATGAGCAGTTCTTC. This sequence joins TRBV20-1 and TRBJ2-1; 10 bases fit TRBD2. Germline V gene lookup returns CDR1 DFQATT and CDR2 SNEGSKA (reference sequence). The CDR3 has 15 amino acids. With 5 bases clipped from V and 3 bases from J, the junction kept 7 bases outside the gene matches.

The V and J genes are TRBV27 and TRBJ2-1; TRBD2 agrees at 7 bases. V shed 6 bases and J 6 bases; nucleotides not matched to a gene: 5. Germline V gives CDR1 MNHEY, CDR2 SMNVEV (reference sequence). This CDR3 region has 13 residues. CDR3: CASRFPSGNEQFF. CDR3 bases: TGTGCCAGCAGGTTTCCTAGCGGCAATGAGCAGTTCTTC.

This clonotype was seen only a few times. The J gene is TRBJ1-2, the V gene TRBV19, with D perhaps matching TRBD1 (5 bases). V lost 7 bases to trimming and J lost 8 bases, with 17 bases between them. The CDR3 consists of 13 residues. Per germline, CDR1 LNHDA and CDR2 SQIVND (reference sequence). CDR3 DNA sequence: TGTGCCAGTACCTTCGCCGGGACTTCCGGCTACACCTTC. This codes for CASTFAGTSGYTF.